This T cell receptor beta chain was sequenced for a study of PD-1 blockade in classical Hodgkin lymphoma. Whole-study findings and limits: Baseline diversity in complete responders resembled that of newly diagnosed patients.

Time point reported: cycle 4 day 1 (C4D1), after 6 weeks of nivolumab. All the patients suffered relapse after autologous stem cell transplantation, and brentuximab vedotin exposure differed. Worth noting for this clone: The antigen remains undetermined.

V was clipped by 6 bases and J by 4 bases, with 9 bases between them. Germline V gene sequence: CDR1 MDHEN, CDR2 SYDVKM. The CDR3 length is 12 residues. Libraries were prepared by immunoSEQ multiplex PCR; TCRdb keeps only in-frame clonotypes and omits some of them. The data contain about 44,000 clones, around 64% of them seen just once; the ten biggest clones take up 2.5% to 3.5%. V is TRBV28 and J is TRBJ1-2; D gene ambiguous. This material consisted of peripheral blood mononuclear cells (PBMCs), taken before the fourth cycle of nivolumab. The clonotype originates from a human donor with classical Hodgkin lymphoma. The CDR3: CASRMFGYGYTF. The CDR3, as DNA: TGTGCCAGCAGGATGTTTGGCTATGGCTACACCTTC.